Listed below are T cell receptor beta chains from one sample, sequenced in a study of OX40 agonist ivuxolimab in advanced cancers. Repertoires were generated with immunoSEQ multiplex PCR, while TCRdb's copy carries only in-frame clones and drops some. The sample carries approximately 59,000 clones, 70% to 90% recorded once. The material was CD4+ or CD8+ T cells sorted from blood, obtained in a trial of the OX40 agonist ivuxolimab. All receptors come from an adult with an advanced solid tumor such as melanoma, head and neck, liver or kidney cancer. Each CDR3 is given with its conserved first and last residue. The order of the fields is J gene, V gene, D gene, clone size, CDR3 DNA, CDR3 protein. The D gene is left open where the match is weak. Expanded clones are given a class, and other clones once, few, many or no size at all.

TRBJ2-7,TRBV9,NA,few,TGTGCCAGCAGCGTAGGGATTAGCGATACCTACGAGCAGTACTTC,CASSVGISDTYEQYF
TRBJ2-5,TRBV9,TRBD2,NA,TGTGCCAGCAGCGCTACGCCGGGGGGGCGGGAGACCCAGTACTTC,CASSATPGGRETQYF
TRBJ2-1,TRBV25-1,NA,NA,TGTGCCAGCAGTGAATTCACTAGAGGCAGGGAAAATGAGCAGTTCTTC,CASSEFTRGRENEQFF
TRBJ2-2,TRBV4-1,TRBD1,NA,TGCGCCAGCAGCCAAGCTCGGGACAGACGGCGGGAGCTGTTTTTT,CASSQARDRRRELFF
TRBJ1-1,TRBV27,NA,NA,TGTGCCAGCAGAGCCTTGGTTGGCACTGAAGCTTTCTTT,CASRALVGTEAFF
TRBJ2-5,TRBV7-9,NA,NA,TGTGCCAGCAGCTTATGGGGAGCCGGAGAGACCCAGTACTTC,CASSLWGAGETQYF
TRBJ2-2,TRBV7-2,NA,few,TGTGCCAGCCGTCCGAGACTAGGGAACACCGGGGAGCTGTTTTTT,CASRPRLGNTGELFF
TRBJ2-6,TRBV5-1,NA,NA,TGCGCCAGCAGCTTTTCTGGGGCCAACGTCCTGACTTTC,CASSFSGANVLTF
TRBJ2-2,TRBV4-1,NA,few,TGCGCCACCAGCGACACCAACACCGGGGAGCTGTTTTTT,CATSDTNTGELFF
TRBJ2-2,TRBV28,NA,NA,TGTGCCAGCAATTTGCAGATGAACACCGGGGAGCTGTTTTTT,CASNLQMNTGELFF
TRBJ1-2,TRBV7-2,NA,NA,TGTGCCAGCAGCTACGTCTGGTCGGGAACGTATGGCTACACCTTC,CASSYVWSGTYGYTF